One T cell receptor (beta chain) is described in this entry. CDR1 is MNHEY and CDR2 is SVGAGI in the germline V gene. The CDR3 spans 13 residues. V was clipped by 2 bases and J by 5 bases, with 7 bases between them. The record originates from a study of control samples from healthy donors and cancer patients. The table came from immunoSEQ multiplex PCR; TCRdb's copy has only in-frame clones and leaves some out. The table lists 170,000 or so clones, 85% to 95% of them singletons. The chain couples TRBV6-5 to TRBJ1-5; possible D gene TRBD1, 5 bases. Sequencing was performed on blood. The receptor comes from a man in his late teens or twenties in good health. The CDR3 spells CASSYDRYQPQHF. The CDR3 DNA sequence: TGTGCCAGCAGTTACGACAGATATCAGCCCCAGCATTTT.